Listed below are T cell receptor beta chains from one sample, sequenced in a study of T cells in tuberculosis. Produced via immunoSEQ multiplex PCR; TCRdb's table is partial and in-frame only. The repertoire holds 30,000 to 45,000 clones, with 94% as singletons. Sequencing was done on a sample of PBMCs. These receptors were collected from a donor between 10 and 35 years old with latent tuberculosis or without tuberculosis infection. Some clones in this sample may be carry-over from other donors' samples. Both conserved end residues are part of each CDR3.

v_call: TRBV18
cdr3_aa: CASSLEGAGYEQYF

v_call: TRBV5-1
cdr3_aa: CASSSGHPNTEAFF

v_call: TRBV5-4
cdr3_aa: CASSSGQGMNSPLHF

v_call: TRBV5-1
cdr3_aa: CASSFQGARAEAFF

v_call: TRBV11-3
cdr3_aa: CASSLIVNNEQFF

v_call: TRBV27
cdr3_aa: CASSFHSGGANNEQFF

v_call: TRBV18
cdr3_aa: CASSPRKGAGETQYF

v_call: TRBV7-9
cdr3_aa: CASSSGGVSAEAFF

v_call: TRBV5-5
cdr3_aa: CASSLRDRERNEQFF

v_call: TRBV6-5
cdr3_aa: CASSRTGNMNTEAFF

v_call: TRBV12-2
cdr3_aa: CASRLVGGQRGKLFF

v_call: TRBV5-1
cdr3_aa: CASSLEGYHNSPLHF

v_call: TRBV19
cdr3_aa: CASSLSAQTGLDGYTF

v_call: TRBV6-5
cdr3_aa: CASSYGGAGTDTQYF

v_call: TRBV10-3
cdr3_aa: CAISERGGTASTDTQYF

v_call: TRBV19
cdr3_aa: CASSHDSRYTEAFF